One sample yielded the 20 T cell receptor beta chains listed below, sequenced in a study of blood T cells in healthy people across ages (dated by TCRdb to between 2014 and 2017). The library was prepared using 5' RACE. TCRdb records Illumina HiSeq 2500 as the sequencer. A second 7 to 11 cycle PCR used a sample-barcoded 5' primer and a J-beta primer mix. The raw public reads went through TCRdb reprocessing: fastp at Q25, MiXCR clone calling, in-frame beta chains kept. Each entry is one CDR3 protein sequence, shown with its most common DNA and genes. This sample is represented by 750,000 to 950,000 distinct CDR3 sequences; around 25% of them were singletons. 3% of the sample is in the top ten clones. This sample was also put to use in a study of T cells of mothers and their children.

The sample taken for sequencing was blood. These receptors all come from a boy younger than 18 in good health.

This clonotype was counted only a few times. This chain joins TRBV6-5 and TRBJ1-3; no clear D. The CDR3 loop spans 13 amino acids. V was clipped by 5 bases and J by 6 bases, with 11 bases between them. Per the germline V gene, CDR1 is MNHEY and CDR2 is SVGAGI. The CDR3 reads CASSPRVANTIYF. The CDR3 nucleotides are TGTGCCAGCAGTCCAAGGGTGGCAAACACCATATATTTT.

This clonotype was found a few times. This sequence joins TRBV20-1 and TRBJ2-1; tentative D call: TRBD2 (6 bases). The V end was cut by 2 bases, the J end by 3 bases, with 11 bases between. Germline lookup yields CDR1 DFQATT and CDR2 SNEGSKA (reference sequence). The CDR3 is made up of 14 amino acids. The CDR3: CSARRGRNYNEQFF. The CDR3, as DNA: TGCAGTGCTAGACGGGGGAGGAACTACAATGAGCAGTTCTTC.

This clonotype was recorded once. V usage is TRBV28 and J usage is TRBJ1-5; TRBD1 might be the D (6 bases). The V gene's germline CDR1 is MDHEN and CDR2 SYDVKM. V lost 3 bases and J lost 4, with 10 bases in between. The CDR3 length is 14 residues. CDR3 region: CASSLLGANQPQHF. The CDR3, as DNA: TGTGCCAGCAGTTTGCTGGGGGCGAATCAGCCCCAGCATTTT.

This chain connects TRBV7-9 to TRBJ1-2, with D possibly TRBD1 on 5 matching bases. Germline CDR1 SEHNR, CDR2 FQNEAQ (reference sequence). V was pared by 6 bases and J by 4 bases, with 12 bases between. This CDR3 comprises 13 residues. The DNA for the CDR3 is TGTGCCAGCAGGCCGACGACAGCCTATGGCTACACCTTC. It specifies CASRPTTAYGYTF. The complete variable domain, with remaining parts taken from reference TRBV7-9 and TRBJ1-2, reads DTGVSQNPRHKITKRGQNVTFRCDPISEHNRLYWYRQTLGQGPEFLTYFQNEAQLEKSRLLSDRFSAERPKGSFSTLEIQRTEQGDSAMYLCASRPTTAYGYTFGSGTRLTVV.

J is TRBJ2-5 and V is TRBV12-3 or TRBV12-4, with 7 bases lining up with TRBD1. J was trimmed by 5 bases and V by 6 bases; bases with no gene match: 12. The CDR3 is 15 residues long. DNA of the CDR3: TGTGCCAGCAGCGTAGGACAGGTCCAATTGGAGACCCAGTACTTC. Its translation: CASSVGQVQLETQYF.

This clonotype is a singleton in its sample. The chain links TRBV7-9 to TRBJ1-1; a weak D match, TRBD1 (5 bases). The CDR3 runs to 13 residues. Germline V gives CDR1 SEHNR, CDR2 FQNEAQ (reference sequence). Trimming removed 10 bases from V and 3 bases from J, with 15 bases in between. In nucleotides, the CDR3 is TGTGCCATCCAAGGGGCGCCCGACACTGAAGCTTTCTTT. It yields the protein CAIQGAPDTEAFF.

This clonotype showed up just a few times. This chain joins TRBV6-1 and TRBJ1-1, with TRBD1 identical over 7 bases. V trimming: 10 bases; J trimming: 2 bases; junction bases outside the gene matches: 16. The V gene's germline CDR1 is MNHNS and CDR2 SASEGT. This CDR3 is 16 amino acids long. CDR3 DNA sequence: TGTGCCACAAGACCCTACAGGGGAGGGGAAAACACTGAAGCTTTCTTT. Translation: CATRPYRGGENTEAFF.

This chain connects TRBV12-3 or TRBV12-4 to TRBJ1-5; a weak D match, TRBD1 (6 bases). The CDR3 is 15 residues long. V was shortened by 6 bases and J by 9 bases, with 21 bases between the two germline ends. CDR3 protein: CASSRRGGGPGPQHF. CDR3 nucleotide sequence: TGTGCCAGCAGCCGCCGCGGAGGGGGACCGGGGCCCCAGCATTTT.

The chain carries TRBV5-1 and TRBJ2-2; D is unclear. Germline values: CDR1 SGHRS, CDR2 YFSETQ. The CDR3 loop spans 13 amino acids. V was pared by 7 bases and J by 6 bases, with 13 bases between. Here the CDR3 DNA reads TGCGCCAGCCGGAGTGAAGTCTCCGGGGAGCTGTTTTTT. Residues: CASRSEVSGELFF.

V gene TRBV4-1 combines with J gene TRBJ2-1, with 8 positions matching TRBD2. This CDR3 has 17 amino acids. V was pared by 0 bases and J by 0 bases, with 4 bases of the junction left unmatched. Germline CDR1 MGHRA, CDR2 YSYEKL. The DNA of the CDR3 is TGCGCCAGCAGCCAAGATCGGGGGGGGAGCTCCTACAATGAGCAGTTCTTC. It encodes CASSQDRGGSSYNEQFF.

The genes are TRBV6-5 and TRBJ1-1; maybe TRBD1 (5 bases). Germline values: CDR1 MNHEY, CDR2 SVGAGI. This CDR3 spans 12 amino acids. The ends were cut back, 10 bases at V and 4 bases at J, with 13 bases in the middle. CDR3 region: CATKGRGTEAFF. The CDR3 region has the DNA TGTGCCACGAAGGGTAGGGGCACTGAAGCTTTCTTT.

The chain links TRBV28 to TRBJ1-1; 11 bases line up with TRBD1. The CDR3 totals 14 residues. Germline loops: CDR1 MDHEN, CDR2 SYDVKM. V lost 4 bases to trimming and J lost 6 bases; unmatched junction nucleotides: 4. This CDR3 is CASSWTGGGSEAFF. The CDR3 DNA sequence: TGTGCCAGCAGTTGGACAGGGGGCGGCTCTGAAGCTTTCTTT. Full variable domain (remainder filled in from reference TRBV28 and TRBJ1-1): DVKVTQSSRYLVKRTGEKVFLECVQDMDHENMFWYRQDPGLGLRLIYFSYDVKMKEKGDIPEGYSVSREKKERFSLILESASTNQTSMYLCASSWTGGGSEAFFGQGTRLTVV.

The chain carries TRBV12-3 or TRBV12-4 and TRBJ1-5, with D uncertain. CDR3 length: 12 amino acids. The ends were cut back, 2 bases at V and 9 bases at J, with 8 bases in the middle. The CDR3 reads CASSLREAPQHF. The CDR3 coding sequence is TGTGCCAGCAGTTTAAGGGAAGCGCCCCAGCATTTT.

This rearrangement joins TRBV25-1 to TRBJ1-2, with TRBD1 as a possible D gene (5 bases). Germline CDR1 reads MGHDK; CDR2 reads SYGVNS. The CDR3 is made up of 13 amino acids. The V end lost 6 bases, the J end lost 5 bases, and 13 bases lay between the germline ends. In DNA form, the CDR3 reads TGTGCCAGCAGCGGGGGTTTTGCTTATGGCTACACCTTC. Translation gives CASSGGFAYGYTF.

This clonotype was picked up a small number of times. The chain joins TRBV6-1 to TRBJ1-2; D is ambiguous. V was clipped by 10 bases and J by 4 bases, with 16 bases between them. The CDR3 has 13 residues. CDR1 and CDR2 from the germline V gene are MNHNS and SASEGT. Here the CDR3 DNA reads TGTGCCACCCATCCCACAGTATTCTATGGCTACACCTTC. Protein sequence: CATHPTVFYGYTF.

V is TRBV5-4 and J is TRBJ1-2, with TRBD1 matching over 8 bases. The CDR3 has 17 amino acids. The V gene end was trimmed by 0 bases and the J gene end by 5 bases; junction bases not matched to a gene: 12. Germline CDR1 SGHNT, CDR2 YYREEE (reference sequence). CDR3 residues: CASSLAAGGASRYGYTF. CDR3 bases: TGTGCCAGCAGCTTGGCGGCAGGGGGCGCGAGTCGATATGGCTACACCTTC.

The gene calls are TRBV30 and TRBJ1-5; TRBD1 agrees at 8 bases. Germline CDR1 is GTSNPN and CDR2 is SVGIG (reference sequence). V lost 0 bases, J lost 0 bases, and 10 bases stayed unmatched. The CDR3 runs 18 residues. The DNA for the CDR3 is TGTGCCTGGAGTGTCGGGGACAGGTCGGATTATAGCAATCAGCCCCAGCATTTT. Amino acid sequence: CAWSVGDRSDYSNQPQHF.

This clonotype turned up a few times. The V and J genes are TRBV7-9 and TRBJ1-3; the D is unclear. CDR1 is SEHNR and CDR2 is FQNEAQ in the germline V gene (reference sequence). Trimming removed 2 bases at V and 2 bases at J, with 10 bases between. The CDR3 consists of 15 residues. CDR3 loop: CASSLMEGAGNTIYF. Written as DNA, the CDR3 is TGTGCCAGCAGCTTAATGGAGGGAGCTGGAAACACCATATATTTT.

This clonotype has only a few counts. The J gene is TRBJ2-1, the V gene TRBV20-1; 9 nucleotides match TRBD2. Germline V gives CDR1 DFQATT, CDR2 SNEGSKA (reference sequence). The CDR3 sequence is 16 residues long. The V and J ends lost 6 bases and 3 bases, in that order; junction bases with no gene match: 12. The CDR3 protein is CSAPHRAGGFYNEQFF. The DNA of the CDR3 is TGCAGTGCCCCACACAGAGCGGGGGGTTTCTACAATGAGCAGTTCTTC.

This clonotype has ten or more counts. This rearrangement joins TRBV18 to TRBJ2-5, with 7 bases identical to TRBD1. CDR1 is KGHSH and CDR2 is LQKENI in the germline V gene. This CDR3 comprises 17 residues. After removal of 3 bases from V and 6 bases from J, the junction contained 16 bases not matched to a gene. CDR3 DNA sequence: TGTGCCAGCTCACCTTACCCCGACAGGGACGGTTGGAAGACCCAGTACTTC. Translated, it gives CASSPYPDRDGWKTQYF.